The clone carrying this T cell receptor beta chain was picked up many times. What it binds is not known. This sample is part of a study of T-cell memory formation after mild COVID-19. Study results and caveats: Within pre-infection memory, some responding clones were found, suggesting cross-reactive memory joined. The study found contracting CD4+ clones mainly in CM and EM and contracting CD8+ clones in EMRA.

TCRdb redid the calling of the 5' RACE reads with MiXCR, one entry per CDR3 protein. The profile shows 200,000 to 250,000 distinct CDR3 sequences, roughly 10% of them singletons. The CDR3 is 18 amino acids. Germline CDR1 is MNHEY and CDR2 is SVGAGI. The V and J ends lost 1 base and 3 bases, in that order; junction bases with no gene match: 12. This chain connects TRBV6-5 to TRBJ1-5; 7 bases map to TRBD1. This clonotype was sampled from a man aged 18 to 29 who had mild COVID-19 (a few samples of this study predate the infection). Cell type and time point are not known. The specimen was PBMCs or a T cell subset sorted from them (not recorded which). The CDR3 nucleotides are TGTGCCAGCAGTTACTTCCCCCCGGGACAGATTTACAATCAGCCCCAGCATTTT. Protein sequence: CASSYFPPGQIYNQPQHF.